This T cell receptor beta chain was sequenced in a study of shared clonotypes between healthy human individuals. Study-level background: Aged between 18 and 49, the donors were a couple of women and three men.

Per the authors' pipeline: As immunoSEQ supplied junction-only sequences (without quality scores), filtering differed. TCRdb's table, derived via immunoSEQ multiplex PCR, lists solely in-frame clones and lacks some. That table supplies the V and J calls and clone size; D and trimming were determined from the DNA. The sample has roughly 700,000 clones; around two thirds are singletons. Findings and limits, study-wide: Clonotypes which were not shared had lower generation probabilities than clonotypes that all four donors shared. Roughly 5% of naive CD4 clonotypes were shared across four donors.

CDR1 and CDR2 from the germline V gene are SGDLS and YYNGEE. V lost 0 bases and J lost 0; bases outside the gene matches: 5. This CDR3 is 18 amino acids long. Turning to this clone: What it binds is not known.

The sequencing sample was made of memory CD4+ T cells sorted from blood. As to subset: CD45RA-negative fraction. This chain connects TRBV9 to TRBJ2-1; 11 bases are shared with TRBD2. The clonotype originates from a woman in her twenties or thirties in good health. CDR3 protein: CASSVEASGRSSYNEQFF. The CDR3 coding sequence is TGTGCCAGCAGCGTAGAGGCTAGCGGGAGGAGCTCCTACAATGAGCAGTTCTTC.